These T cell receptor beta chains were read from a single sample in a study of CXCR3-negative and CXCR3-positive naive CD8 T cells. TCRdb reprocessed the 5' RACE reads, with one entry per CDR3 protein and no DNA. The repertoire shows 90,000 to 100,000 distinct CDR3 sequences; the top ten hold over 1.5%. The sample was naive CXCR3- CD8+ T cells from blood. Receptor source: a human donor in good health. Some clones in this sample may be carry-over from other donors' samples. Both conserved end residues are part of each CDR3.

CDR3 protein,J gene,V gene
CASSLDPRQGREQYF,TRBJ2-7,TRBV11-2
CSARDTLEGASGSSSYNEQFF,TRBJ2-1,TRBV20-1
CSAIGLAAYEQYF,TRBJ2-7,TRBV20-1
CASSLGFGLGYNEQFF,TRBJ2-1,TRBV11-2
CASSVDTSGATLAGELFF,TRBJ2-2,TRBV9
CSVAGWDGRNEKLFF,TRBJ1-4,TRBV29-1
CASSLEGGSQYF,TRBJ2-5,TRBV11-2
CASSDGTGSGTDTQYF,TRBJ2-3,TRBV6-4
CASSRPYMGKGEQFF,TRBJ2-1,TRBV11-3
CSVEEGTSGSYEQYF,TRBJ2-7,TRBV29-1
CASSLVAGVQDTQYF,TRBJ2-3,TRBV28
CSVEDGRSTEAFF,TRBJ1-1,TRBV29-1
CASSLPGLNTEAFF,TRBJ1-1,TRBV5-6
CASSPDRDEQYF,TRBJ2-7,TRBV7-9
CASREYGYTDTQYF,TRBJ2-3,TRBV12-3/TRBV12-4
CASSLDNMRDTEAFF,TRBJ1-1,TRBV7-9
CASSQVRGVPYEQYF,TRBJ2-7,TRBV14
CSARFLSDSTYEQYF,TRBJ2-7,TRBV20-1
CASSPSGGRTGELFF,TRBJ2-2,TRBV12-3/TRBV12-4
CASSPITGVREQFF,TRBJ2-1,TRBV6-1
CASSLDEGTGELFF,TRBJ2-2,TRBV6-2/TRBV6-3
CASSLRGTAKNIQYF,TRBJ2-4,TRBV28
CATSSRGTDTQYF,TRBJ2-3,TRBV15
CASSLEPQAYEQYF,TRBJ2-7,TRBV7-6
CASSLTGAHYEQYF,TRBJ2-7,TRBV12-3/TRBV12-4
CASSPYKHTEAFF,TRBJ1-1,TRBV14
CSAGQGKVYEQYF,TRBJ2-7,TRBV29-1
CASSLIGNEQFF,TRBJ2-1,TRBV13
CSARAPRTGDTGELFF,TRBJ2-2,TRBV20-1
CASSQGQDFNYGYTF,TRBJ1-2,TRBV6-2/TRBV6-3
CSASGGGLSYNEQFF,TRBJ2-1,TRBV20-1
CASSQAHEQYF,TRBJ2-7,TRBV5-1
CASSHGRAVQNTGELFF,TRBJ2-2,TRBV18
CASSSYGSYEQYF,TRBJ2-7,TRBV7-9
CSTPGTGGTAEAFF,TRBJ1-1,TRBV29-1
CASTASIYYNEQFF,TRBJ2-1,TRBV28
CASSAWTDQETQYF,TRBJ2-5,TRBV3-1
CSVEMGGGRGSYEQYF,TRBJ2-7,TRBV29-1
CASSLTSDRENIQYF,TRBJ2-4,TRBV14
CATSSSVGGSRYGYTF,TRBJ1-2,TRBV15
CASSWGDGGTDTQYF,TRBJ2-3,TRBV5-1
CSVAGGDRGYTF,TRBJ1-2,TRBV29-1
CASSFAYNEQFF,TRBJ2-1,TRBV5-6
CASSTPSNQPQHF,TRBJ1-5,TRBV28
CASSTGTSGSGPRETQYF,TRBJ2-5,TRBV13
CSVEEASGGRVEETQYF,TRBJ2-5,TRBV29-1
CSAGQVLDNEQFF,TRBJ2-1,TRBV29-1
CASSEGQVEANYGYTF,TRBJ1-2,TRBV6-1
CASGAGGYEQYF,TRBJ2-7,TRBV7-8
CASSLAGSSTDTQYF,TRBJ2-3,TRBV12-3/TRBV12-4
CASSPPLAGGNYGYTF,TRBJ1-2,TRBV7-9